This note documents a single T cell receptor (beta chain) sequence. Germline trimming cut 8 bases from V and 4 bases from J; bases unmatched to any gene: 4. Germline V gene lookup returns CDR1 MNHEY and CDR2 SVGAGI. The CDR3 is 12 amino acids. The table came from immunoSEQ multiplex PCR; TCRdb's copy has only in-frame clones and leaves some out. The table lists about 440,000 clones, around 90% of them singletons, with roughly 0.66% in the top ten. Recruitment covered roughly 24 US areas and drew participants whose ages spanned about 18 to 95 years. Cohort 3 donors were reported recovered after two negative PCRs, clearance, or symptom resolution. This record comes from a study of blood T cell repertoires in COVID-19.

The sequence was obtained from a man aged 18 to 30 who had recovered from COVID-19. V is TRBV6-5 and J is TRBJ2-5; 7 nucleotides line up with TRBD2. The sequencing sample was made of PBMCs or T cells enriched from blood (not recorded which). CDR3 coding DNA: TGTGCCAGCGGGAGGGGAGGAGAGACCCAGTACTTC. Amino acids: CASGRGGETQYF.